These 26 T cell receptor beta chains originate from one sample sequenced in a study of blood T cell repertoires in COVID-19. Sequencing was performed with immunoSEQ multiplex PCR; in TCRdb, only in-frame clones are kept and a portion is missing. The repertoire includes fewer than 500,000 clones, roughly 80% of them detected once, and 0.85% to 1.3% sits in the top ten. The sequencing sample was made of peripheral blood. The receptor source for this set is a human donor with acute or convalescent COVID-19. The donor label of this sample is uncertain.

The genes are TRBV27 and TRBJ2-7; possible D gene TRBD1, 6 bases. CDR3 length equals 14 residues. Germline V gene sequence: CDR1 MNHEY, CDR2 SMNVEV (reference sequence). Trimming cost V 4 bases and J 5 bases, with 15 bases left between them. CDR3 nucleotides: TGTGCCAGCAGTTCAGTCCGGACAGCTAACGAGCAGTACTTC. This gives the protein CASSSVRTANEQYF.

The table lists this clone with a few counts. The chain combines TRBV5-1 with TRBJ1-1; 8 bases fit TRBD1. The J segment lost 1 base and the V segment lost 4 bases, leaving 6 bases of the junction unmatched. The CDR3 has 15 residues. The V gene's germline CDR1 is SGHRS and CDR2 YFSETQ. CDR3 DNA sequence: TGCGCCAGCAGCAGGGACAGGATGGGGAACACTGAAGCTTTCTTT. It yields the protein CASSRDRMGNTEAFF.

CDR3 DNA sequence: TGTGCCACCTCTGACATGGGGCGGGGGAGCACAGATACGCAGTATTTT. It translates to CATSDMGRGSTDTQYF. V is TRBV24-1 and J is TRBJ2-3, with 7 bases fitting TRBD2. This CDR3 has 16 residues. Trimming removed 9 bases from V and 0 bases from J; junction bases left unmatched: 11. The germline gives CDR1 KGHDR, CDR2 SFDVKD.

The chain combines TRBV2 with TRBJ1-1, with D uncertain. The CDR3 contains 13 residues. Germline CDR1 SNHLY, CDR2 FYNNEI. V dropped 7 bases and J dropped 5 bases, with 14 bases sitting between them. CDR3 in amino acids: CASTGRGRTEAFF. The CDR3 DNA follows: TGTGCCAGCACCGGTCGAGGGAGAACTGAAGCTTTCTTT.

This clone was observed a single time. The genes are TRBV19 and TRBJ1-5; 8 bases match TRBD1. Germline V lookup: CDR1 LNHDA, CDR2 SQIVND (reference sequence). Trimming cost V 3 bases and J 6 bases; bases outside gene matches: 7. The CDR3 is 15 amino acids. The CDR3 here is CASSIGARGLQPQHF. DNA for the CDR3: TGTGCCAGTAGTATCGGGGCCAGGGGGCTTCAGCCCCAGCATTTT.

The chain has TRBV27 and TRBJ2-1; 10 nucleotides line up with TRBD2. This CDR3 has 15 amino acids. Losses at the gene ends were 8 bases for V and 6 bases for J; bases not matched to a gene: 10. CDR1 is MNHEY, CDR2 SMNVEV, per germline (reference sequence). As DNA, the CDR3 is TGTGCCAGCTGGACTAGCGGATACGACGGCAATGAGCAGTTCTTC. This sequence encodes CASWTSGYDGNEQFF.

This rearrangement joins TRBV6-6 to TRBJ1-1; tentatively, D is TRBD1 (5 bases). The germline V gene encodes CDR1 MNHNY and CDR2 SVGAGI (reference sequence). The CDR3 totals 12 residues. The V and J ends lost 7 bases and 1 base respectively, with 7 bases between them. The CDR3 nucleotides read TGTGCCAGCAATCAGGGGAACACTGAAGCTTTCTTT. Amino acids: CASNQGNTEAFF.

This rearrangement joins TRBV5-4 to TRBJ1-1, with 8 bases that match TRBD1. The CDR3 sequence is 13 residues long. V dropped 0 bases and J dropped 11; count of bases not matched to a gene: 6. The germline gives CDR1 SGHNT, CDR2 YYREEE (reference sequence). CDR3 nucleotides: TGTGCCAGCAGCTTGGGGGACAGGAGGGAGGCTTTCTTT. Its protein product is CASSLGDRREAFF.

A single count supports this clone. The chain recombines TRBV19 with TRBJ1-1, with D maybe TRBD1 (6 bases). V lost 4 bases, J lost 0 bases, and 18 bases lay in between. The germline V gene has CDR1 LNHDA and CDR2 SQIVND (reference sequence). The CDR3 spans 17 residues. CDR3 sequence (DNA): TGTGCCAGTAGTAGCGTCAGCCGAGGGGGAATGAACACTGAAGCTTTCTTT. Its translation is CASSSVSRGGMNTEAFF.

The chain recombines TRBV5-3 with TRBJ1-5; 8 bases map to TRBD1. TRBV5-3 is assigned to the ORF class and has an uncertain function. The CDR3 extends over 19 amino acids. The ends lost 1 base at V and 0 bases at J; junction bases unmatched: 12. The chain's CDR3 is CARSLIRDRRTDSNQPQHF. Written as DNA, the CDR3 is TGTGCCAGAAGCTTGATCCGGGACAGGCGCACCGATAGCAATCAGCCCCAGCATTTT.

The chain has TRBV19 and TRBJ2-2; D ambiguous. Germline CDR1 is LNHDA and CDR2 is SQIVND (reference sequence). The CDR3 has 14 amino acids. Trimming removed 1 base from V and 3 bases from J, with 6 bases in between. This CDR3 reads CASSIAVHTGELFF. The CDR3 DNA sequence: TGTGCCAGTAGTATAGCGGTACACACCGGGGAGCTGTTTTTT.

The genes are TRBV5-4 and TRBJ1-5; 7 nucleotides align to TRBD1. The V segment lost 5 bases and the J segment 0 bases; nucleotides outside the gene matches: 2. The CDR3 has 14 residues. The V gene's germline CDR1 is SGHNT and CDR2 YYREEE (reference sequence). The CDR3, as DNA: TGTGCCAGCAGTCGACAGGGTAGCAATCAGCCCCAGCATTTT. It is translated as CASSRQGSNQPQHF.

This clone came up once. The chain recombines TRBV27 with TRBJ2-1; 8 bases line up with TRBD2. Germline trimming cut 2 bases from V and 10 bases from J; bases unmatched to any gene: 10. The V gene's germline CDR1 is MNHEY and CDR2 SMNVEV (reference sequence). The CDR3 consists of 15 residues. CDR3 loop: CASSLKAGVWGEQFF. The DNA of the CDR3 is TGTGCCAGCAGTTTAAAAGCGGGAGTATGGGGCGAGCAGTTCTTC.

The chain joins TRBV28 to TRBJ2-6; TRBD1 is a possible D gene (6 bases). Germline CDR1 reads MDHEN; CDR2 reads SYDVKM. The V end lost 2 bases, the J end lost 0 bases, and 14 bases lay between the germline ends. The CDR3 has 18 residues. The CDR3 DNA reads TGTGCCAGCAGTTTAATCGGGACAAGATCCTCTGGGGCCAACGTCCTGACTTTC. Encoded protein: CASSLIGTRSSGANVLTF.

The J gene is TRBJ2-7, the V gene TRBV27; 7 bases match TRBD1. The ends lost 6 bases at V and 4 bases at J; junction bases unmatched: 12. The germline V gene encodes CDR1 MNHEY and CDR2 SMNVEV (reference sequence). The CDR3 is made up of 15 amino acids. The CDR3 protein is CASSIGEGAMYEQYF. The CDR3 DNA reads TGTGCCAGCAGCATAGGCGAGGGGGCGATGTACGAGCAGTACTTC.

The chain is built from TRBV14 and TRBJ2-1, with a weak D call TRBD2 (6 bases). CDR3 length equals 17 residues. V lost 0 bases to trimming and J lost 0 bases, with 12 bases between them. The germline V gene has CDR1 SGHDN and CDR2 FVKESK. CDR3 DNA sequence: TGTGCCAGCAGCCAAGAGGCTAGCGCCAGCTCCTACAATGAGCAGTTCTTC. Its protein product is CASSQEASASSYNEQFF.

The rearrangement joins TRBV30 to TRBJ1-2, with TRBD1 matching over 9 bases. Germline V gene lookup returns CDR1 GTSNPN and CDR2 SVGIG (reference sequence). V lost 2 bases, J lost 6 bases, and 4 bases stayed unmatched. The CDR3 has 13 amino acids. CDR3 region: CAWSFWTGDGYTF. CDR3 nucleotide sequence: TGTGCCTGGAGTTTTTGGACAGGGGATGGCTACACCTTC.

The rearrangement uses TRBV6-2 or TRBV6-3 and TRBJ2-4; perhaps TRBD2 as D (5 bases). Germline V lookup: CDR1 MNHEY, CDR2 SVGEGT. The CDR3 has 19 amino acids. The germline V and J ends were trimmed by 5 bases and 0 bases, with 23 bases remaining between them. The CDR3 coding sequence is TGTGCCAGCAGTCCCCCGACCGGACTGATTCCAAAAGCCAAAAACATTCAGTACTTC. Residues: CASSPPTGLIPKAKNIQYF.

This clone was detected only once. The V gene is TRBV30, the J gene TRBJ1-1, with D possibly being TRBD1 (6 bases). CDR1 is GTSNPN and CDR2 is SVGIG in the germline V gene (reference sequence). This CDR3 contains 13 residues. With 2 bases removed from V and 3 bases from J, the gap between germline ends came to 10 bases. The CDR3 DNA reads TGTGCCTGGAGTAGTACAGGGTACACTGAAGCTTTCTTT. As protein: CAWSSTGYTEAFF. Full variable domain (missing parts from reference TRBV30 and TRBJ1-1): SQTIHQWPATLVQPVGSPLSLECTVEGTSNPNLYWYRQAAGRGLQLLFYSVGIGQISSEVPQNLSASRPQDRQFILSSKKLLLSDSGFYLCAWSSTGYTEAFFGQGTRLTVV.

This clone counts as medium-sized. V usage is TRBV7-9 and J usage is TRBJ1-2; D is unresolved. The CDR3 consists of 14 residues. V was pared by 1 base and J by 0 bases, with 6 bases between. Germline assignment: CDR1 SEHNR and CDR2 FQNEAQ (reference sequence). CDR3 in DNA: TGTGCCAGCAGCTTAGGCGTTTCTAACTATGGCTACACCTTC. It translates to CASSLGVSNYGYTF.

V usage is TRBV11-2 and J usage is TRBJ2-5; D possibly corresponds to TRBD2 (6 bases). Germline V gives CDR1 SGHAT, CDR2 FQNNGV. This CDR3 contains 15 residues. Trimming left V 4 bases short and J 5 bases short, with 17 bases between. This chain's CDR3 is CASSSFGRSGETQYF. The CDR3 nucleotides are TGTGCCAGCAGCTCATTCGGGCGGAGCGGGGAGACCCAGTACTTC.

This chain connects TRBV2 to TRBJ2-6, with D possibly matching TRBD1 (5 bases). CDR3 length: 16 amino acids. Germline V gene data show CDR1 as SNHLY and CDR2 as FYNNEI. V lost 1 base to trimming and J lost 3 bases, with 10 bases between them. CDR3 nucleotide sequence: TGTGCCAGCAGTGAAGGGAGAAGGGGTGGGGCCAACGTCCTGACTTTC. Its protein is CASSEGRRGGANVLTF.

The chain combines TRBV10-3 with TRBJ2-7, with D possibly matching TRBD2 (6 bases). Germline CDR1 and CDR2: ENHRY and SYGVKD. This CDR3 has 13 amino acids. Trimming stripped 11 bases from V and 0 bases from J, with 14 bases between. CDR3 nucleotides: TGTGCCGGAGCAACTAGCAGCTCCTACGAGCAGTACTTC. Its translation is CAGATSSSYEQYF.

The chain employs TRBV5-5 and TRBJ1-2, with 9 bases that match TRBD1. Germline trimming cut 4 bases from V and 8 bases from J; bases unmatched to any gene: 18. Looked up from germline, CDR1 is SGHKS and CDR2 is YYEKEE (reference sequence). The CDR3 is 17 amino acids. The CDR3 nucleotides read TGTGCCAGCAGCCGATCACCCACCGGGACAGGGTTCAGCGGCTACACCTTC. It yields the protein CASSRSPTGTGFSGYTF.

This clone has a handful of counts. This chain connects TRBV30 to TRBJ1-1; no reliable D call. The germline V and J ends were trimmed by 2 bases and 0 bases, with 13 bases remaining between them. CDR1 GTSNPN and CDR2 SVGIG come from the germline V gene (reference sequence). CDR3 size: 15 residues. CDR3 residues: CAWSSRMDLNTEAFF. The CDR3 DNA reads TGTGCCTGGAGTTCAAGGATGGACTTGAACACTGAAGCTTTCTTT.

The chain combines TRBV19 with TRBJ2-1; TRBD2 might be the D (6 bases). The germline CDR1 and CDR2 sequences are LNHDA and SQIVND (reference sequence). The CDR3 extends over 15 amino acids. V lost 3 bases to trimming and J lost 7 bases, with 16 bases between them. CDR3 sequence: CASSIRGLMGNEQFF. CDR3 coding DNA: TGTGCCAGTAGTATTCGGGGACTTATGGGGAATGAGCAGTTCTTC.